One sample yielded the 19 T cell receptor beta chains listed below, sequenced in a study of blood T cell repertoires in COVID-19. Some clones are missing from TCRdb's copy, which holds only in-frame ones; the method was immunoSEQ multiplex PCR. The sample comprises about 180,000 clones, approximately 83% of which are singletons, and roughly 3.5% rests with the top ten. Material: peripheral blood. The receptors derive from a man between 60 and 75 years old with acute or convalescent COVID-19.

The gene calls are TRBV5-6 and TRBJ2-1; TRBD1 aligns across 7 bases. The V gene end was trimmed by 4 bases and the J gene end by 7 bases; junction bases not matched to a gene: 14. Germline lookup yields CDR1 SGHDT and CDR2 YYEEEE. This CDR3 is built from 16 residues. CDR3 amino acids: CASSRDSVPPYNEQFF. CDR3 coding DNA: TGTGCCAGCAGCCGGGACAGCGTACCCCCGTATAATGAGCAGTTCTTC.

This chain uses TRBV11-1 with TRBJ1-2; D is unclear. Germline V gene data show CDR1 as SGHAT and CDR2 as FQDESV (reference sequence). The CDR3 is 14 amino acids. The V gene lost 1 base and the J gene lost 7 bases, with 13 bases spanning the gap. CDR3 sequence reads: CASSLVEGVGGYTF. The CDR3 DNA reads TGTGCCAGCAGCTTAGTTGAGGGAGTCGGTGGCTACACCTTC.

The chain couples TRBV4-2 to TRBJ2-3; 11 bases fit TRBD2. CDR3 size: 20 residues. V lost 5 bases, J lost 6 bases, and 22 bases stayed unmatched. Germline V gene lookup returns CDR1 LGHNA and CDR2 YNFKEQ. CDR3 in amino acids: CASSVAQGQILAGVGDTQYF. The CDR3 DNA reads as TGTGCCAGCAGCGTCGCCCAGGGACAGATACTAGCGGGAGTTGGGGATACGCAGTATTTT.

This chain connects TRBV2 to TRBJ1-6; D gene ambiguous. Germline assignment: CDR1 SNHLY and CDR2 FYNNEI. The CDR3 spans 14 residues. V gave up 6 bases and J gave up 7 bases, with 13 bases separating them. The CDR3 loop reads CASSREGRNSPLHF. CDR3 in DNA: TGTGCCAGCAGCCGAGAGGGAAGGAATTCACCCCTCCACTTT.

This sequence joins TRBV27 and TRBJ2-7; D may be TRBD2 (6 bases). Germline CDR1 and CDR2: MNHEY and SMNVEV (reference sequence). The CDR3 totals 14 residues. V lost 2 bases and J 3 bases, leaving 11 bases between the germline ends. The CDR3 DNA follows: TGTGCCAGCAGTTTAGAATCCGGGGGCTACGAGCAGTACTTC. As protein: CASSLESGGYEQYF.

The J gene is TRBJ1-2, the V gene TRBV19; 11 bases match TRBD1. This CDR3 region has 12 residues. Germline CDR1 and CDR2: LNHDA and SQIVND (reference sequence). V lost 11 bases, J lost 7 bases, and 6 bases stayed unmatched. The CDR3 is CAGRTGGSGYTF. The CDR3 nucleotides are TGTGCCGGCCGGACAGGGGGCTCTGGCTACACCTTC.

The rearrangement uses TRBV4-3 and TRBJ1-2; D is unresolved. The CDR3 sequence is 13 residues long. CDR1 is LGHNA, CDR2 YSLEER, per germline. Trimming cost V 0 bases and J 5 bases, with 7 bases left between them. CDR3 DNA sequence: TGCGCCAGCAGCCAAGAACGGTCATATGGCTACACCTTC. It is translated as CASSQERSYGYTF.

V usage is TRBV5-1 and J usage is TRBJ2-7; the D is unclear. The CDR3 extends over 13 amino acids. The V gene lost 0 bases and the J gene lost 1 base, with 5 bases spanning the gap. Germline CDR1 reads SGHRS; CDR2 reads YFSETQ. CDR3 amino acids: CASSLELSYEQYF. DNA for the CDR3: TGCGCCAGCAGCTTGGAGCTATCCTACGAGCAGTACTTC.

The V and J genes are TRBV14 and TRBJ1-1; TRBD1 matches at 11 bases. Trimming took 5 bases from V and 4 from J; bases not matched to a gene: 15. The CDR3 totals 18 residues. Germline V gene data show CDR1 as SGHDN and CDR2 as FVKESK. In nucleotides, the CDR3 is TGTGCCAGCAGCTCTAGGACAGGGGGCGTCTATAGTAGCACTGAAGCTTTCTTT. Its protein is CASSSRTGGVYSSTEAFF.

CDR3 protein: CASSRGLESYNEQFF. DNA of the CDR3: TGTGCCAGCAGCCGAGGACTAGAGTCCTACAATGAGCAGTTCTTC. This sequence joins TRBV11-1 and TRBJ2-1; 7 bases agree with TRBD2. V dropped 5 bases and J dropped 1; count of bases not matched to a gene: 5. The CDR3 consists of 15 residues. CDR1 SGHAT and CDR2 FQDESV come from the germline V gene (reference sequence).

The chain joins TRBV19 to TRBJ1-2, with 9 positions matching TRBD1. Germline V gene sequence: CDR1 LNHDA, CDR2 SQIVND (reference sequence). The CDR3 extends over 14 amino acids. V dropped 9 bases and J dropped 4; count of bases not matched to a gene: 9. CDR3 protein: CASRSRDRVYGYTF. CDR3 bases: TGTGCCAGCCGATCCCGGGACAGGGTCTATGGCTACACCTTC.

The chain has TRBV12-3 or TRBV12-4 and TRBJ2-5; D gene ambiguous. V lost 1 base and J lost 5, with 8 bases in between. The CDR3 totals 13 residues. CDR3 amino acids: CASSLVPRETQYF. In nucleotides, the CDR3 is TGTGCCAGCAGTTTAGTACCGAGGGAGACCCAGTACTTC.

CDR3 sequence: CASGLLGVAGRNEQFF. The CDR3 region has the DNA TGTGCTAGTGGTTTGCTAGGGGTAGCGGGAAGGAATGAGCAGTTCTTC. The chain combines TRBV12-5 with TRBJ2-1, with TRBD2 identical over 8 bases. This CDR3 contains 16 residues. Germline-derived CDR1 and CDR2 are LGHNT and FRNRAP. The J segment lost 7 bases and the V segment lost 2 bases, leaving 10 bases of the junction unmatched.

This clone was seen a few times. The chain uses TRBV19 and TRBJ1-5, with a tentative D call TRBD1 (6 bases). This CDR3 has 16 residues. Germline CDR1 reads LNHDA; CDR2 reads SQIVND (reference sequence). Trimming took 7 bases from V and 3 from J, leaving 19 bases between them. The DNA for the CDR3 is TGTGCCAGTACCCGAACAGGGAGTCAAAACAATCAGCCCCAGCATTTT. Amino acid sequence: CASTRTGSQNNQPQHF.

The V and J genes are TRBV6-5 and TRBJ2-7; no definite D call. Between the trimmed V and J ends, which lost 6 bases and 4 bases, there was a span of 19 bases. Germline V gene sequence: CDR1 MNHEY, CDR2 SVGAGI. This CDR3 is built from 15 residues. DNA for the CDR3: TGTGCCAGCAGCTCCGGGTATGTCCTCCCTTACGAGCAGTACTTC. It specifies CASSSGYVLPYEQYF.

This clone was counted once. The chain employs TRBV20-1 and TRBJ2-1; D may be TRBD2 (7 bases). The germline V and J ends were trimmed by 3 bases and 8 bases, with 14 bases remaining between them. The CDR3 runs 13 residues. Germline V gene data show CDR1 as DFQATT and CDR2 as SNEGSKA (reference sequence). The CDR3 region has the DNA TGCAGTGCTAGTCCGAGGGGGAGGGATGAGCAGTTCTTC. This sequence encodes CSASPRGRDEQFF.

This clone was seen a single time. The rearrangement links TRBV7-2 to TRBJ2-2; 7 bases are a match to TRBD1. This CDR3 comprises 13 residues. Germline CDR1 SGHTA, CDR2 FQGNSA. Trimming took 5 bases from V and 6 from J; bases not matched to a gene: 3. The CDR3, as DNA: TGTGCCAGCAGCCCGACAGGGCCCGGGGAGCTGTTTTTT. Encoded protein: CASSPTGPGELFF.

The chain recombines TRBV4-3 with TRBJ2-7; TRBD2 matches 8 bases. The CDR3 has 16 amino acids. V was clipped by 0 bases and J by 0 bases; unmatched bases: 4. Looked up from germline, CDR1 is LGHNA and CDR2 is YSLEER. The CDR3 bases are TGCGCCAGCAGCCAAGAACAGCGGGGGAGCTCCTACGAGCAGTACTTC. Translation gives CASSQEQRGSSYEQYF.

The V gene is TRBV18, the J gene TRBJ2-7; 8 bases are a match to TRBD2. The V and J ends lost 3 bases and 6 bases, in that order; junction bases with no gene match: 10. Germline CDR1 and CDR2: KGHSH and LQKENI. The CDR3 sequence is 15 residues long. CDR3 sequence reads: CASSPLKRESGEQYF. The CDR3 nucleotides read TGTGCCAGCTCACCTCTTAAGCGGGAGTCGGGCGAGCAGTACTTC.